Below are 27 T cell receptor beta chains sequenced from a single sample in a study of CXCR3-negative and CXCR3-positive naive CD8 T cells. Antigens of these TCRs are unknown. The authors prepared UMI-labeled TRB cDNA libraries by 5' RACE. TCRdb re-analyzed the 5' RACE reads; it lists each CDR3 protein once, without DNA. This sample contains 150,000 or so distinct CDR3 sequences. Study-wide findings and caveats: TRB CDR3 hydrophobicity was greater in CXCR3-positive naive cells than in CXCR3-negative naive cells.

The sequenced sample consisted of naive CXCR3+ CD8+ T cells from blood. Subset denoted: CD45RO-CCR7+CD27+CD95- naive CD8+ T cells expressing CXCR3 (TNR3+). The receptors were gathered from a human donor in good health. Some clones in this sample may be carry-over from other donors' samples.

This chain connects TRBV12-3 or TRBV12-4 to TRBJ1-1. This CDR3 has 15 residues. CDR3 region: CASSLAPRGNTEAFF.

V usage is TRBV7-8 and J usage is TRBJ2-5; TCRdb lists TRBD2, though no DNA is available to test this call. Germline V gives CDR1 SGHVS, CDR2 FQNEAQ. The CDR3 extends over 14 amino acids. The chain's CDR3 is CASSLSSGPETQYF.

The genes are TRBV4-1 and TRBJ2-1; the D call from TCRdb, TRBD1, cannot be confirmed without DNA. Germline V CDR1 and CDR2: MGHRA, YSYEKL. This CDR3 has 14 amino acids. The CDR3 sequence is CASSPADLRGEQFF.

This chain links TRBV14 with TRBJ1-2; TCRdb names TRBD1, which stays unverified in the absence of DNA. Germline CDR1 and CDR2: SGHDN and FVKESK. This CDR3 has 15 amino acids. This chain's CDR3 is CASSQSTGGCYGYTF.

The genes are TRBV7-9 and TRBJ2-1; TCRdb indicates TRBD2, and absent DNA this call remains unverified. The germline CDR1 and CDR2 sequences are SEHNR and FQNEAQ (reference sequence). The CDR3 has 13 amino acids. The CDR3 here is CASSLDSTIEQFF.

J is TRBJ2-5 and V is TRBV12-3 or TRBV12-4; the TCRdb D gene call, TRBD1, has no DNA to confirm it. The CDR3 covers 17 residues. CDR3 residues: CASSLVSARGGQETQYF.

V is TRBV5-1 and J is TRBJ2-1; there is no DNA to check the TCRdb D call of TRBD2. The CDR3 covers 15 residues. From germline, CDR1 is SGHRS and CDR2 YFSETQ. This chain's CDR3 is CASSGGGSGFDEQFF.

CDR3 protein: CASSLLGLAGGPSYNEQFF. The chain is built from TRBV12-3 or TRBV12-4 and TRBJ2-1; TCRdb designates TRBD2, a call that cannot be tested without DNA. CDR3 length: 19 amino acids.

The CDR3 here is CASSSSSASGNEQFF. This chain connects TRBV12-3 or TRBV12-4 to TRBJ2-1; the TCRdb call, TRBD2, lacks DNA for checking. The CDR3 runs to 15 residues.

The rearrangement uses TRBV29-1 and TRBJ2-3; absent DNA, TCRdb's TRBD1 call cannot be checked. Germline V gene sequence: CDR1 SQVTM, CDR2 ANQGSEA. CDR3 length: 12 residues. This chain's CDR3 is CSVVGGLDTQYF.

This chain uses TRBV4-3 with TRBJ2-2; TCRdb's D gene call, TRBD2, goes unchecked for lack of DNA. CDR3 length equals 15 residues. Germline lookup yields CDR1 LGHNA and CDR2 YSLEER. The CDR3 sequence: CASSQRDSGTGELFF.

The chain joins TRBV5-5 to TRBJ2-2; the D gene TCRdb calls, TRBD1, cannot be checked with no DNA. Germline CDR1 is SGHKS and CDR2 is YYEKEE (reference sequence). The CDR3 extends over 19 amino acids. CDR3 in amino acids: CASSSAIWGHGTNTGELFF.

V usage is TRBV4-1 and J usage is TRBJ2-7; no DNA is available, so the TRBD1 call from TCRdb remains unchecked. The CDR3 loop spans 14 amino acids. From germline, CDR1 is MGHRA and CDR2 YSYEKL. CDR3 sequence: CASSSQGRTYEQYF.

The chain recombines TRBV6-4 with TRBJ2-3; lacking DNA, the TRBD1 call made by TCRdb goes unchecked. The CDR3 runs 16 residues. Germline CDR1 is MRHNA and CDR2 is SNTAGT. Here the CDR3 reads CASSDGTGSCTDTQYF.

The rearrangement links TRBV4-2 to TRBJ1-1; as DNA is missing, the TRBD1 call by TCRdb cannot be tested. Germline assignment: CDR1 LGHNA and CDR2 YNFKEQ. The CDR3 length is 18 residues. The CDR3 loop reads CASSQEFGAGGLFTEAFF.

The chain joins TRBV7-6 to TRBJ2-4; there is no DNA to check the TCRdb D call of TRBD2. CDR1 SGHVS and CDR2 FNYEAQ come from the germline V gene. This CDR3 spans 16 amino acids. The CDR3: CASSLGPEGAKNIQYF.

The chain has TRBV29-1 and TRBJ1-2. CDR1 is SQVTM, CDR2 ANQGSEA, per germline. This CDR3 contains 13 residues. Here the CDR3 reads CSVVWQEFDGYTF.

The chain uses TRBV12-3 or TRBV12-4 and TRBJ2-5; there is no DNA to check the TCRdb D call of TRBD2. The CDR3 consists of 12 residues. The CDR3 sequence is CASRTRSETQYF.

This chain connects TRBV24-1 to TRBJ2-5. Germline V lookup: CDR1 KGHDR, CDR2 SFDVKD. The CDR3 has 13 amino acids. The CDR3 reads CATSDLAAETQYF.

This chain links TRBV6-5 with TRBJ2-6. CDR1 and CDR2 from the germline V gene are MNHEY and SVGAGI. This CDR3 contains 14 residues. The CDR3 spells CASSEPSGANVLTF.

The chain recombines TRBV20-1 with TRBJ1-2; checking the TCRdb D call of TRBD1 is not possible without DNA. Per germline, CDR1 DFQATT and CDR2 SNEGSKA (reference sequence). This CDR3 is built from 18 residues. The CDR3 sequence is CSARPYGTAKLGDYGYTF.

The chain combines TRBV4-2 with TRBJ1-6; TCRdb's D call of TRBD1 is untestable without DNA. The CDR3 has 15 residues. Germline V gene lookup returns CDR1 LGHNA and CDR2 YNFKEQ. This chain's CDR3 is CASRPQQGGNSPLHF.

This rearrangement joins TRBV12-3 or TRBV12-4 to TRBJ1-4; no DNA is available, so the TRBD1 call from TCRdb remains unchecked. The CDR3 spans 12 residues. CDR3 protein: CASSSQGVELFF.

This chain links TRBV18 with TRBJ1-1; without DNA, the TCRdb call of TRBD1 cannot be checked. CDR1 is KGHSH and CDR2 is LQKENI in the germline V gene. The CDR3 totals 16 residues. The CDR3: CASSPVDRCKNTEAFF.

The CDR3 loop is CASSSGPLRGFF. The V gene is TRBV5-6, the J gene TRBJ1-1. The germline V gene encodes CDR1 SGHDT and CDR2 YYEEEE. This CDR3 has 12 amino acids.

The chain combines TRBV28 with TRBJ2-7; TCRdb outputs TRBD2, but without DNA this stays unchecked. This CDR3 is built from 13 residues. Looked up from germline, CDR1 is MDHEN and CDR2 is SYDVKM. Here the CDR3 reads CASRPGALREQYF.

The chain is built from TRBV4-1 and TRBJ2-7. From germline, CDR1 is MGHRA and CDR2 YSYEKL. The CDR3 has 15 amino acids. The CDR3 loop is CASSQDLGRAYEQYF.